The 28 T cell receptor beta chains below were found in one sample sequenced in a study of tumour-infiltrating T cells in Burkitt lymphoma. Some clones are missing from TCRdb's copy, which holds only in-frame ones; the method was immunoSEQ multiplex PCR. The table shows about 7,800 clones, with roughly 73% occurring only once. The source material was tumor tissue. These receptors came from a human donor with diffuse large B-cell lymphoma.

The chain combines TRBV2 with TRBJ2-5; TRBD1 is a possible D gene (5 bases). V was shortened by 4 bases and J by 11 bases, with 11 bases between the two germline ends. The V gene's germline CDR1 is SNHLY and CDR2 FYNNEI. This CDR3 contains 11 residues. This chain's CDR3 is CASSAGHQQYF. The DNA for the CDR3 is TGTGCCAGCAGTGCCGGACACCAGCAGTACTTC.

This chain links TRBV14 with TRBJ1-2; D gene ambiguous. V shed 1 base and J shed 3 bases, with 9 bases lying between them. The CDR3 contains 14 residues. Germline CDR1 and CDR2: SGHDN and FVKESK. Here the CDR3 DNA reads TGTGCCAGCAGCCAAGTAAACAGCGACTATGGCTACACCTTC. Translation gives CASSQVNSDYGYTF.

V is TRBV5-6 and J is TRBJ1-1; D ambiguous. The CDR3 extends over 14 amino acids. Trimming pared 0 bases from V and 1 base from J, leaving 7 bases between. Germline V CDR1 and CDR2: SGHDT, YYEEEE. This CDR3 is CASSLGQSNTEAFF. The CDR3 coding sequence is TGTGCCAGCAGCTTGGGTCAGTCGAACACTGAAGCTTTCTTT.

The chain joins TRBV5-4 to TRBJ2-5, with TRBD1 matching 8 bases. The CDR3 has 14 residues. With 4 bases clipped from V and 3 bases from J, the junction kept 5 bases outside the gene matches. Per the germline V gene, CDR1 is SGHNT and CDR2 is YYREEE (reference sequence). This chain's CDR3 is CASSPGQGEETQYF. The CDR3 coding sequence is TGTGCCAGCAGCCCAGGACAGGGCGAAGAGACCCAGTACTTC.

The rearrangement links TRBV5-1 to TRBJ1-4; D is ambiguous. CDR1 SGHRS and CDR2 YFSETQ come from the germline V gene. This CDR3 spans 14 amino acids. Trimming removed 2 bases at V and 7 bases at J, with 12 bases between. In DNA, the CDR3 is TGCGCCAGCAGCTTTCTAGGGATCGGTGAAAAACTGTTTTTT. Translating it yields CASSFLGIGEKLFF.

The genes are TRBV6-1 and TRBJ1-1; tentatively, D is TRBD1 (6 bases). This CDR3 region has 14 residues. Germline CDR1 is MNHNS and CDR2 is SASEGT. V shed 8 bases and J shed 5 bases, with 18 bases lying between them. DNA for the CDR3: TGTGCCAGCTCCCTTTTTGACAGGTGGACTGAAGCTTTCTTT. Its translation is CASSLFDRWTEAFF.

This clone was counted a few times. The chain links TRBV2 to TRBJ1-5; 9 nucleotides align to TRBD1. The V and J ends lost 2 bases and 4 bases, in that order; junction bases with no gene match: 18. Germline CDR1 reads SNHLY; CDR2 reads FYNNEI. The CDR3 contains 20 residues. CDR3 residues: CASSEPGQGIWLPENQPQHF. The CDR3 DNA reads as TGTGCCAGCAGTGAACCGGGACAGGGAATTTGGTTGCCCGAAAATCAGCCCCAGCATTTT.

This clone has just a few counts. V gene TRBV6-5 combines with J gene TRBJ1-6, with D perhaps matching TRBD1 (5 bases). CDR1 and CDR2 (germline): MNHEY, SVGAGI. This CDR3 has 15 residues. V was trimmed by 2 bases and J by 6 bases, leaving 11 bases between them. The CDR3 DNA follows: TGTGCCAGCAGTTACGGGGCAGGGCCTAATTCACCCCTCCACTTT. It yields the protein CASSYGAGPNSPLHF.

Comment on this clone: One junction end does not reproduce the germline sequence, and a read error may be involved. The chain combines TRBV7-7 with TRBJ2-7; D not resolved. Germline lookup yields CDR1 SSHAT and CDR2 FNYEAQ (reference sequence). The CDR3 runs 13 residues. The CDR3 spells CASSLSVGKEQYF. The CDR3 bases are TGTGCTAGCAGCCTCTCAGTGGGGAAGGAGCAGTACTTC.

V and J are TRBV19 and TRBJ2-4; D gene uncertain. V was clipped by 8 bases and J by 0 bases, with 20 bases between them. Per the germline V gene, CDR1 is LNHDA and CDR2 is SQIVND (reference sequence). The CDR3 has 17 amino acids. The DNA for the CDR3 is TGTGCCAGTGGGGTTTTCGGGCAAGGGCTAGCCAAAAACATTCAGTACTTC. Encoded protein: CASGVFGQGLAKNIQYF. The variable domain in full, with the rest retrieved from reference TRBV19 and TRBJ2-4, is DGGITQSPKYLFRKEGQNVTLSCEQNLNHDAMYWYRQDPGQGLRLIYYSQIVNDFQKGDIAEGYSVSREKKESFPLTVTSAQKNPTAFYLCASGVFGQGLAKNIQYFGAGTRLSVL.

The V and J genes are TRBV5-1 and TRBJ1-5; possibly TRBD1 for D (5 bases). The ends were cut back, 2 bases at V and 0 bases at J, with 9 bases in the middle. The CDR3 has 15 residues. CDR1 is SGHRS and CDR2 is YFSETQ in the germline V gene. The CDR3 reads CASSFRDYSNQPQHF. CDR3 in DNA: TGCGCCAGCAGCTTCCGGGACTATAGCAATCAGCCCCAGCATTTT.

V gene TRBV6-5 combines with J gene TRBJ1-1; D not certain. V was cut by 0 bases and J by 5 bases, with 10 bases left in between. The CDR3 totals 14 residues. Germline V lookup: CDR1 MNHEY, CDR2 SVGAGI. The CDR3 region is CASSYSIEGTEAFF. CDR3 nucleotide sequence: TGTGCCAGCAGTTACTCGATTGAGGGAACTGAAGCTTTCTTT.

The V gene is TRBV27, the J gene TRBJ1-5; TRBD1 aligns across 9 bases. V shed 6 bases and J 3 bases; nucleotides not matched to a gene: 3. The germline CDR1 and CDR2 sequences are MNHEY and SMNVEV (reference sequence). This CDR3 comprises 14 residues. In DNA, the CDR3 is TGTGCCAGCAGGAGACAGGGGGACAATCAGCCCCAGCATTTT. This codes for CASRRQGDNQPQHF.

The CDR3 loop is CASTPRGTVDFEAFF. The CDR3 DNA sequence: TGTGCCAGCACCCCTAGGGGGACAGTAGATTTTGAAGCTTTCTTT. This rearrangement joins TRBV5-6 to TRBJ1-1; 7 bases are a match to TRBD1. In germline, CDR1 is SGHDT, CDR2 YYEEEE. With V trimmed by 6 bases and J by 7 bases, 15 bases remained unmatched. This CDR3 comprises 15 residues.

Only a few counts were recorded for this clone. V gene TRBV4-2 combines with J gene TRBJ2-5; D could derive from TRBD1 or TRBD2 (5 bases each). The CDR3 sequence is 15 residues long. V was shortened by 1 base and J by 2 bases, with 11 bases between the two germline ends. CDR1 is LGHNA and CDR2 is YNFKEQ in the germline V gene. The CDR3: CASSQGPGPQETQYF. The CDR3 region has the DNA TGTGCCAGCAGCCAAGGGCCGGGACCACAAGAGACCCAGTACTTC.

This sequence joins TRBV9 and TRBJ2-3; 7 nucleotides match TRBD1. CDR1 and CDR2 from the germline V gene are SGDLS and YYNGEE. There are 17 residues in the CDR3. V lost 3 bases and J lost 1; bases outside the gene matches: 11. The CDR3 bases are TGTGCCAGCAGCGCCCGACAGGGTGGGCCTGGCACAGATACGCAGTATTTT. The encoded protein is CASSARQGGPGTDTQYF.

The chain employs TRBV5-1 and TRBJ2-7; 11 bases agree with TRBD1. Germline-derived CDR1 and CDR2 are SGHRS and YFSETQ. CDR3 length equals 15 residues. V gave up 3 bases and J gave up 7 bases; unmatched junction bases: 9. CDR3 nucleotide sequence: TGCGCCAGCAGCTCGCAGCGGGACAGGGGGGGTGAGCAGTACTTC. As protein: CASSSQRDRGGEQYF.

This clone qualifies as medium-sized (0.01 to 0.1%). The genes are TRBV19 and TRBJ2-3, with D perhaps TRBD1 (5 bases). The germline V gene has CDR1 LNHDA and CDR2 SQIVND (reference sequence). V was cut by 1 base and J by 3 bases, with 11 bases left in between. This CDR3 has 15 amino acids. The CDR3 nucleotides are TGTGCCAGTAGTATAGGGGCAGGGTGGACAGATACGCAGTATTTT. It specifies CASSIGAGWTDTQYF.

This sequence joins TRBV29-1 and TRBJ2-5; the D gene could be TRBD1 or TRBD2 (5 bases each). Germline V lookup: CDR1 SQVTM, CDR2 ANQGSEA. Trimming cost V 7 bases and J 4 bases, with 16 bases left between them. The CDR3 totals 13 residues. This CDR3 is CSAERGETETQYF. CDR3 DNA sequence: TGCAGCGCAGAGAGGGGAGAAACAGAGACCCAGTACTTC.

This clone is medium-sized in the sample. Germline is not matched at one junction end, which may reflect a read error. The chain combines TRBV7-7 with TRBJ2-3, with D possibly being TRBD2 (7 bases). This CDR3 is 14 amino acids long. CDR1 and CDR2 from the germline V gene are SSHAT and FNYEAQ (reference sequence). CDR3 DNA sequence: TGTGCTAGCAGCTTGTCGGGGGGCAGGGATACGCAGTATTTT. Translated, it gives CASSLSGGRDTQYF.

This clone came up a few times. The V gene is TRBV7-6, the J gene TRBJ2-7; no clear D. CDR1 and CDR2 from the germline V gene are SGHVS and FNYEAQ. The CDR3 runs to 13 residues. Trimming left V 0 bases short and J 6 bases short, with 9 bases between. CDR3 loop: CASSLADWSEQYF. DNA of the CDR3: TGTGCCAGCAGCTTAGCGGATTGGTCCGAGCAGTACTTC.

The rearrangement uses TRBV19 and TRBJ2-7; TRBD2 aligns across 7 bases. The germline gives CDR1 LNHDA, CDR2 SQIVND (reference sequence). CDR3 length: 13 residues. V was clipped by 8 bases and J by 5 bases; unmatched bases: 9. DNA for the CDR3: TGTGCCAGTTCCCGCGGGGGTAGCGACGAGCAGTACTTC. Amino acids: CASSRGGSDEQYF.

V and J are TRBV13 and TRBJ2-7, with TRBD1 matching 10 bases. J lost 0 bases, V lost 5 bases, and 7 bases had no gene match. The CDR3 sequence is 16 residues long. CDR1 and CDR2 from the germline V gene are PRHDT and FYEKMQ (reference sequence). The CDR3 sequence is CASSTWDRGSSYEQYF. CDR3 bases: TGTGCCAGCAGCACCTGGGACAGGGGAAGCTCCTACGAGCAGTACTTC.

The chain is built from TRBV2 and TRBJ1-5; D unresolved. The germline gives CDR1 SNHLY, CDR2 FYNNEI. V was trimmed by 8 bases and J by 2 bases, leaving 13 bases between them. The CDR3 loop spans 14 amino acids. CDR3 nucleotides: TGTGCCAGCTCCAGTTCAATGGGCAATCAGCCCCAGCATTTT. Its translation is CASSSSMGNQPQHF.

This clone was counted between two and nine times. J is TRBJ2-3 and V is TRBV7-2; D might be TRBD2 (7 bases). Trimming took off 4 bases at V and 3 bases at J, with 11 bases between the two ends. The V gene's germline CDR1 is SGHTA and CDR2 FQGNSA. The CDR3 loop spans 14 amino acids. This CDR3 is CASSWGGRTDTQYF. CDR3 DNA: TGTGCCAGCAGCTGGGGGGGCAGGACAGATACGCAGTATTTT. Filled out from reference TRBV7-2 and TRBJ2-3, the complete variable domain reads GAGVSQSPSNKVTEKGKDVELRCDPISGHTALYWYRQSLGQGLEFLIYFQGNSAPDKSGLPSDRFSAERTGGSVSTLTIQRTQQEDSAVYLCASSWGGRTDTQYFGPGTRLTVL.

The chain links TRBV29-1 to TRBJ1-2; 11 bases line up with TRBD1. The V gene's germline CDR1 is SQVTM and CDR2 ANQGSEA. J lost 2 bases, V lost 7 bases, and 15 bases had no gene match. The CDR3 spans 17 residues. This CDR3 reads CSANPPGQGGLNYGYTF. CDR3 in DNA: TGCAGCGCTAACCCCCCGGGACAGGGGGGTCTAAACTATGGCTACACCTTC.

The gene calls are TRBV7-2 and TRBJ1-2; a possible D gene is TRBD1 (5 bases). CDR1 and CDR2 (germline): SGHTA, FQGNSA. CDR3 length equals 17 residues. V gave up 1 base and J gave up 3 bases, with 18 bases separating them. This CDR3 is CASSLDRGTLWDYGYTF. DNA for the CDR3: TGTGCCAGCAGCTTAGACAGAGGGACGCTTTGGGACTATGGCTACACCTTC.

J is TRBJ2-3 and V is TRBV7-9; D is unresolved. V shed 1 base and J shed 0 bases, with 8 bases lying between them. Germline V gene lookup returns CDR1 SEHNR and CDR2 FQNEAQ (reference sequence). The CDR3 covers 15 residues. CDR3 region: CASSLGRSSTDTQYF. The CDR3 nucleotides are TGTGCCAGCAGCTTAGGGCGGTCCAGCACAGATACGCAGTATTTT.